The 24 T cell receptor beta chains reported below all come from one sample, sequenced in a study of cytomegalovirus exposure and HLA in healthy donors (dated by TCRdb to about 2017). Library creation used the immunoSEQ multiplex PCR assay. For the multiplex PCR, a mixture combining 60 forward primers for TCR Vbeta segments and 13 reverse primers for TCR Jbeta segments was used. Sourced from immuneACCESS, this table was stored by TCRdb with only in-frame sequences that have V and J called. A share of the clones is absent; for the studies checked, an unresolved V gene accounts for under half, and the remainder has no known explanation. The sample includes about 130,000 clones, with approximately 87% observed a single time. Of the sample, over 1.5% is held by the ten largest clones. Sequences were obtained from PBMCs. The receptors stem from a man aged 35 to 55 in good health and CMV-seronegative.

This chain joins TRBV12-5 and TRBJ2-2; 7 bases map to TRBD1. With 5 bases clipped from V and 0 bases from J, the junction kept 6 bases outside the gene matches. Germline loops: CDR1 LGHNT, CDR2 FRNRAP. CDR3 size: 16 residues. CDR3 sequence reads: CASGPTTGPNTGELFF. Here the CDR3 DNA reads TGTGCTAGTGGTCCCACGACAGGGCCGAACACCGGGGAGCTGTTTTTT.

The sample holds one count of this clone. The V call is TRBV23-1, the J call TRBJ2-7, with 7 bases aligning to TRBD1. TRBV23-1 is an ORF, with its function uncertain. V lost 4 bases to trimming and J lost 12 bases; unmatched junction nucleotides: 6. The length of the CDR3 is 11 residues. CDR3 sequence reads: CASSPTRDRYF. CDR3 nucleotide sequence: TGCGCCAGCAGTCCCACCCGGGACAGGTACTTC.

The rearrangement joins TRBV27 to TRBJ1-1; D might be TRBD1 (6 bases). CDR3 size: 14 residues. V was cut by 5 bases and J by 0 bases, with 10 bases left in between. CDR1 is MNHEY, CDR2 SMNVEV, per germline (reference sequence). The CDR3 DNA reads as TGTGCCAGCAGTAGCAGGGGATTGAACACTGAAGCTTTCTTT. Translated, it gives CASSSRGLNTEAFF.

The chain uses TRBV4-3 and TRBJ1-1; D is uncertain. Germline CDR1 is LGHNA and CDR2 is YSLEER. V lost 0 bases to trimming and J lost 7 bases, with 9 bases between them. This CDR3 has 13 residues. CDR3 DNA: TGCGCCAGCAGCCAAGAAGCGAGGCGTGAAGCTTTCTTT. Residues: CASSQEARREAFF.

The chain carries TRBV19 and TRBJ2-1, with D perhaps TRBD1 (6 bases). CDR1 and CDR2 from the germline V gene are LNHDA and SQIVND (reference sequence). This CDR3 has 15 residues. Trimming cost V 3 bases and J 3 bases, with 12 bases left between them. The CDR3 is CASSIGQSNYNEQFF. The DNA of the CDR3 is TGTGCCAGTAGTATCGGACAGTCAAACTACAATGAGCAGTTCTTC. Full variable domain (rest looked up from reference TRBV19 and TRBJ2-1): DGGITQSPKYLFRKEGQNVTLSCEQNLNHDAMYWYRQDPGQGLRLIYYSQIVNDFQKGDIAEGYSVSREKKESFPLTVTSAQKNPTAFYLCASSIGQSNYNEQFFGPGTRLTVL.

V is TRBV30 and J is TRBJ2-4; 7 nucleotides match TRBD2. The ends lost 2 bases at V and 9 bases at J; junction bases unmatched: 10. The CDR3 contains 14 residues. Germline values: CDR1 GTSNPN, CDR2 SVGIG (reference sequence). The DNA of the CDR3 is TGTGCCTGGAGTCCTTCTAGCGGTGGAATCATTCAGTACTTC. As protein: CAWSPSSGGIIQYF. Variable domain in full (rest from reference TRBV30 and TRBJ2-4): SQTIHQWPATLVQPVGSPLSLECTVEGTSNPNLYWYRQAAGRGLQLLFYSVGIGQISSEVPQNLSASRPQDRQFILSSKKLLLSDSGFYLCAWSPSSGGIIQYFGAGTRLSVL.

The table lists this clone with a few counts. The gene calls are TRBV7-9 and TRBJ1-1; TRBD1 matches 8 bases. The CDR3 extends over 16 amino acids. CDR1 is SEHNR and CDR2 is FQNEAQ in the germline V gene (reference sequence). With V trimmed by 5 bases and J by 4 bases, 12 bases remained unmatched. Written as DNA, the CDR3 is TGTGCCAGCAGCCCTACCGTTTCAGGGGGCTCCACTGAAGCTTTCTTT. Translation: CASSPTVSGGSTEAFF.

The rearrangement joins TRBV11-2 to TRBJ2-1; 10 nucleotides align to TRBD2. The V gene's germline CDR1 is SGHAT and CDR2 FQNNGV. Losses at the gene ends were 0 bases for V and 4 bases for J; bases not matched to a gene: 9. This CDR3 region has 18 residues. For the CDR3, the DNA is TGTGCCAGCAGCTTAGATCTCTGGACTAGCGGAACTTACAATGAGCAGTTCTTC. This codes for CASSLDLWTSGTYNEQFF.

The chain uses TRBV5-1 and TRBJ2-5, with D perhaps TRBD2 (6 bases). There are 13 residues in the CDR3. Germline V gene sequence: CDR1 SGHRS, CDR2 YFSETQ. Trimming took 2 bases from V and 5 from J, leaving 10 bases between them. The CDR3 sequence is CASSLQRVETQYF. The CDR3 bases are TGCGCCAGCAGCTTACAGCGGGTTGAGACCCAGTACTTC.

The chain recombines TRBV10-3 with TRBJ2-5; D possibly corresponds to TRBD1 (7 bases). CDR1 is ENHRY and CDR2 is SYGVKD in the germline V gene. The V and J ends lost 0 bases and 5 bases respectively, with 16 bases between them. The CDR3 sequence is 16 residues long. This CDR3 reads CAISESMQGGVETQYF. CDR3 in DNA: TGTGCCATCAGTGAGTCTATGCAGGGGGGCGTGGAGACCCAGTACTTC.

This chain links TRBV27 with TRBJ2-7; D is perhaps TRBD1 (5 bases). Looked up from germline, CDR1 is MNHEY and CDR2 is SMNVEV (reference sequence). The CDR3 runs to 14 residues. Trimming stripped 8 bases from V and 2 bases from J, with 16 bases between. Here the CDR3 reads CASGDRRAPYEQYF. CDR3 in DNA: TGTGCCAGCGGAGACAGAAGAGCCCCCTACGAGCAGTACTTC.

The chain recombines TRBV21-1 with TRBJ2-5; the table's D call, TRBD2, has no DNA check behind it. TRBV21-1 is classified as a pseudogene. The CDR3 is 13 residues long. For the CDR3, the DNA is TGTGCCAGCAGCAGGGCGGGTCAAGAGACCCAGTACTTC. It is translated as CASSRAGQETQYF.

V and J are TRBV5-8 and TRBJ1-1; no clear D. Trimming took off 0 bases at V and 1 base at J, with 13 bases between the two ends. Germline loops: CDR1 SGHTS, CDR2 YDEGEE. The CDR3 totals 16 residues. The CDR3 DNA follows: TGTGCCAGCAGCTTGGAAGCGGCCAGGAGGAACACTGAAGCTTTCTTT. This gives the protein CASSLEAARRNTEAFF.

The chain couples TRBV7-2 to TRBJ2-1; 15 bases agree with TRBD2. Germline CDR1 is SGHTA and CDR2 is FQGNSA. V dropped 4 bases and J dropped 3; count of bases not matched to a gene: 10. The CDR3 runs 19 residues. Here the CDR3 DNA reads TGTGCCAGCAGCTCTAGGACTAGCGGGGGGGCCAAAGGCTACAATGAGCAGTTCTTC. This translates into CASSSRTSGGAKGYNEQFF. Together with reference TRBV7-2 and TRBJ2-1, the CDR3 gives the full variable domain: GAGVSQSPSNKVTEKGKDVELRCDPISGHTALYWYRQSLGQGLEFLIYFQGNSAPDKSGLPSDRFSAERTGGSVSTLTIQRTQQEDSAVYLCASSSRTSGGAKGYNEQFFGPGTRLTVL.

The rearrangement uses TRBV19 and TRBJ2-5, with 7 bases that match TRBD1. The CDR3 totals 15 residues. Germline assignment: CDR1 LNHDA and CDR2 SQIVND (reference sequence). Unmatched junction bases numbered 6, after V lost 4 bases and J lost 1 base. The CDR3 sequence is CASSTSGGPQETQYF. The CDR3 nucleotides read TGTGCCAGTAGTACCTCAGGGGGTCCCCAAGAGACCCAGTACTTC.

The genes are TRBV5-6 and TRBJ2-4, with 9 bases fitting TRBD1. Germline trimming cut 4 bases from V and 4 bases from J; bases unmatched to any gene: 3. Germline assignment: CDR1 SGHDT and CDR2 YYEEEE. The CDR3 extends over 14 amino acids. Here the CDR3 reads CASSATGGKNIQYF. The DNA of the CDR3 is TGTGCCAGCAGCGCGACAGGGGGTAAAAACATTCAGTACTTC.

This chain joins TRBV6-1 and TRBJ1-5, with 8 positions matching TRBD1. Germline V gives CDR1 MNHNS, CDR2 SASEGT. The CDR3 runs 15 residues. J gave up 6 bases and V 1 base, and 5 bases lay outside the gene matches. The CDR3 DNA reads TGTGCCAGCAGTGAAGACAGGGGGTCAGGTCAGCCCCAGCATTTT. Residues: CASSEDRGSGQPQHF.

J is TRBJ2-7 and V is TRBV28; 12 bases are shared with TRBD2. Germline loops: CDR1 MDHEN, CDR2 SYDVKM. V shed 3 bases, J shed 0 bases, and the junction held 9 bases outside the gene matches. The CDR3 loop spans 18 amino acids. The CDR3 region has the DNA TGTGCCAGCAGTTTTGGACTAGCGGGACTCAGGAGCTCCTACGAGCAGTACTTC. As protein: CASSFGLAGLRSSYEQYF.

The genes are TRBV7-9 and TRBJ1-1, with a weak D call TRBD1 (5 bases). Trimming removed 5 bases at V and 1 base at J, with 14 bases between. The CDR3 is 15 amino acids. Germline CDR1 SEHNR, CDR2 FQNEAQ (reference sequence). The CDR3 loop is CASSLLRDENTEAFF. The CDR3, as DNA: TGTGCCAGCAGCCTCCTCAGGGATGAGAACACTGAAGCTTTCTTT.

The chain carries TRBV28 and TRBJ1-5, with D perhaps TRBD1 (6 bases). The CDR3 sequence is 15 residues long. Germline loops: CDR1 MDHEN, CDR2 SYDVKM. V gave up 3 bases and J gave up 5 bases, with 14 bases separating them. The chain's CDR3 is CASSLSRGGYQPQHF. The CDR3 bases are TGTGCCAGCAGTTTGAGTAGGGGGGGATATCAGCCCCAGCATTTT.

The chain uses TRBV5-4 and TRBJ2-4; 9 bases line up with TRBD1. This CDR3 comprises 20 residues. From germline, CDR1 is SGHNT and CDR2 YYREEE (reference sequence). The ends lost 0 bases at V and 1 base at J; junction bases unmatched: 14. CDR3: CASSLVGLRTGDFAKNIQYF. The CDR3 nucleotides are TGTGCCAGCAGCTTGGTAGGTCTCCGGACAGGGGATTTCGCCAAAAACATTCAGTACTTC.

The CDR3 is CASSISPGLAGGPRNTGELFF. The CDR3 DNA follows: TGTGCCAGTAGTATAAGCCCGGGACTAGCGGGAGGGCCACGGAACACCGGGGAGCTGTTTTTT. The chain couples TRBV19 to TRBJ2-2; 16 bases align to TRBD2. The CDR3 has 21 amino acids. V was pared by 2 bases and J by 1 base, with 10 bases of the junction left unmatched. Germline V lookup: CDR1 LNHDA, CDR2 SQIVND (reference sequence). Drawing the rest from reference TRBV19 and TRBJ2-2, the complete variable domain is DGGITQSPKYLFRKEGQNVTLSCEQNLNHDAMYWYRQDPGQGLRLIYYSQIVNDFQKGDIAEGYSVSREKKESFPLTVTSAQKNPTAFYLCASSISPGLAGGPRNTGELFFGEGSRLTVL.

The rearrangement links TRBV4-1 to TRBJ1-4; 7 nucleotides line up with TRBD1. Germline V gene sequence: CDR1 MGHRA, CDR2 YSYEKL. The CDR3 is 16 residues long. V shed 5 bases, J shed 8 bases, and the junction held 14 bases outside the gene matches. CDR3 sequence: CASSTALQGPREKLFF. CDR3 nucleotide sequence: TGCGCCAGCAGCACCGCCCTACAGGGGCCCCGGGAAAAACTGTTTTTT.

The chain carries TRBV27 and TRBJ1-1; D is undetermined. Trimming removed 1 base at V and 1 base at J, with 10 bases between. Germline V lookup: CDR1 MNHEY, CDR2 SMNVEV (reference sequence). CDR3 length: 15 amino acids. The CDR3 here is CASSLLGDQNTEAFF. The CDR3 DNA follows: TGTGCCAGCAGTTTATTAGGAGATCAGAACACTGAAGCTTTCTTT.